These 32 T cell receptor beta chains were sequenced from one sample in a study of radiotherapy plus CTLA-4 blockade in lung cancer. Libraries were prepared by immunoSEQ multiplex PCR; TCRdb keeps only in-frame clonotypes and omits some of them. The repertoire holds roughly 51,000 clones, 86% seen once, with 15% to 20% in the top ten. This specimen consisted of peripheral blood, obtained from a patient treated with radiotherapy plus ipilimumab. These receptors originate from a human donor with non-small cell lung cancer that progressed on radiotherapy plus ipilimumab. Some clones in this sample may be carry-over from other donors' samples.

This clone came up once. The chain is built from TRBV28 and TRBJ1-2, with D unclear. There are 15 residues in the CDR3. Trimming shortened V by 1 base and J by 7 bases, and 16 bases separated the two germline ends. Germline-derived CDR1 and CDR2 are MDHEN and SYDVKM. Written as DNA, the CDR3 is TGTGCCAGCAGTTTATCGGCGGGTCCAGCGGTTGGCTACACCTTC. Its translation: CASSLSAGPAVGYTF.

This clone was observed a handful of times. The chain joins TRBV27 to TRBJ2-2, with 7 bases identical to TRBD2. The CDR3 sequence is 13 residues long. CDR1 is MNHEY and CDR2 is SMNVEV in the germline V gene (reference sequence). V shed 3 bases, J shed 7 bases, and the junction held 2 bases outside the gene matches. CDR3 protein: CASSFGRNGELFF. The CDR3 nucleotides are TGTGCCAGCAGTTTCGGGAGGAACGGGGAGCTGTTTTTT.

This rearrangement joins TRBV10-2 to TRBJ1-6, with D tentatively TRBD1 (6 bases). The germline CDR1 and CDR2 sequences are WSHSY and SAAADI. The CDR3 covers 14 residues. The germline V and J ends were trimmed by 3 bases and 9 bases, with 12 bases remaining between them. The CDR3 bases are TGCGCCAGCAGTGACCAGGGGCCGGGTTCACCCCTCCACTTT. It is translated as CASSDQGPGSPLHF.

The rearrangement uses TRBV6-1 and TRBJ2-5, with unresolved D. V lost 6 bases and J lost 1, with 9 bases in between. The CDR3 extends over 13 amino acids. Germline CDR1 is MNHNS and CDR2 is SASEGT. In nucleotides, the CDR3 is TGTGCCAGCAGGCCGGGTTTCCAAGAGACCCAGTACTTC. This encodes CASRPGFQETQYF.

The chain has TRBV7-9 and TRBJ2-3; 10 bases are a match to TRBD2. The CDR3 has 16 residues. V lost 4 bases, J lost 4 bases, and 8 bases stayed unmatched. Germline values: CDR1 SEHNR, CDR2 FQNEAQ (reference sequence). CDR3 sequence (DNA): TGTGCCAGCAGCTCCAGCGGGAGGGCCGGGGCAGATACGCAGTATTTT. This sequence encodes CASSSSGRAGADTQYF.

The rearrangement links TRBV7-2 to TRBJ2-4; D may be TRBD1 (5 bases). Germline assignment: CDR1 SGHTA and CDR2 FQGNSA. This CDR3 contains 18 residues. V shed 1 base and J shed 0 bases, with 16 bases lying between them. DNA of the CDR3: TGTGCCAGCAGCTTAGTAGGAACAGGCCTATTAGCCAAAAACATTCAGTACTTC. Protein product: CASSLVGTGLLAKNIQYF.

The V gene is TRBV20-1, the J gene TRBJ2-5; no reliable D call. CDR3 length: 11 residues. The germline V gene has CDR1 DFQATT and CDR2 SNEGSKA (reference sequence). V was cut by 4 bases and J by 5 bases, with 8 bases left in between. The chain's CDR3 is CSAIPSETQYF. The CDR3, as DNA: TGCAGTGCTATCCCTTCGGAGACCCAGTACTTC.

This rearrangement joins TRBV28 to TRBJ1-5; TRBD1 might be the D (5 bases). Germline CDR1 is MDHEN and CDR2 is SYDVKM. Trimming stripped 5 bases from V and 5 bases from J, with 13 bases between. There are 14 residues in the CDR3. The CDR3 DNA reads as TGTGCCAGCAGTCCCTCAGGGTTGGATCAGCCCCAGCATTTT. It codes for CASSPSGLDQPQHF.

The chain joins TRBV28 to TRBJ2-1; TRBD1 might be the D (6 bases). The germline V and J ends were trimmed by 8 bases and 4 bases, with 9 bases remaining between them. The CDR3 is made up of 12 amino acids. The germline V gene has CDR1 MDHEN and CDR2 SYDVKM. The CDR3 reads CASGGQYNEQFF. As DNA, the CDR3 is TGTGCCAGCGGTGGACAGTACAATGAGCAGTTCTTC.

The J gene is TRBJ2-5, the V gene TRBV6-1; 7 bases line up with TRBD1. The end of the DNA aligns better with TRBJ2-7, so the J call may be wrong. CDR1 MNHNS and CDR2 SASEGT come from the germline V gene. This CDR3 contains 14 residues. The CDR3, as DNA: TGTGCCAGCGGGGACGGGCAGGGGGTACACGAGCAGTACTTC. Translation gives CASGDGQGVHEQYF.

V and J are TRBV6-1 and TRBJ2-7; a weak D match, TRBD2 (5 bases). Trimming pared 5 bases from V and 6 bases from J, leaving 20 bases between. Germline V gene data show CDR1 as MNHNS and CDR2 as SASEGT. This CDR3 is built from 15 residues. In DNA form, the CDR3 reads TGTGCCAGCAGTTTTACCGACGGGATCTACAGCGAGCAGTACTTC. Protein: CASSFTDGIYSEQYF.

CDR3 sequence: CASSPSGVPQYF. The CDR3 region has the DNA TGTGCCAGCAGCCCGTCGGGGGTCCCCCAGTACTTC. The chain recombines TRBV5-8 with TRBJ2-5; D is perhaps TRBD2 (6 bases). Trimming stripped 4 bases from V and 9 bases from J, with 13 bases between. CDR3 size: 12 residues. Germline CDR1 and CDR2: SGHTS and YDEGEE.

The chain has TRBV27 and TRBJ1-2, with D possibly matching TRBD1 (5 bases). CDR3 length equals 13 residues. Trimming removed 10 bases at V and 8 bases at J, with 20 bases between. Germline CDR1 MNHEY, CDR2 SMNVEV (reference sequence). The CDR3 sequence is CATWDARGRGYTF. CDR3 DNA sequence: TGTGCCACCTGGGACGCCCGCGGGAGAGGCTACACCTTC.

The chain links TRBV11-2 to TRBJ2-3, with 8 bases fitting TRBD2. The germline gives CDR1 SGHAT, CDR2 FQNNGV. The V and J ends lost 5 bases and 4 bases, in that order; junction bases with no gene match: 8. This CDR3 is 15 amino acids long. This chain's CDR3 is CASSGTSGGPDTQYF. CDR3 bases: TGTGCCAGCAGCGGGACTAGTGGGGGCCCAGATACGCAGTATTTT. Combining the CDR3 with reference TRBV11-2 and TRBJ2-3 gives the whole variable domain EAGVAQSPRYKIIEKRQSVAFWCNPISGHATLYWYQQILGQGPKLLIQFQNNGVVDDSQLPKDRFSAERLKGVDSTLKIQPAKLEDSAVYLCASSGTSGGPDTQYFGPGTRLTVL.

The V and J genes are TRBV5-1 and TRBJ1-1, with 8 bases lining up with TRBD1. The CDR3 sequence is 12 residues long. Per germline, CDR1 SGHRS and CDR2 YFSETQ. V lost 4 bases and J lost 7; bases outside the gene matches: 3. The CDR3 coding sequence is TGCGCCAGCAGCGGGGGGACAGGTGAAGCTTTCTTT. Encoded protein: CASSGGTGEAFF.

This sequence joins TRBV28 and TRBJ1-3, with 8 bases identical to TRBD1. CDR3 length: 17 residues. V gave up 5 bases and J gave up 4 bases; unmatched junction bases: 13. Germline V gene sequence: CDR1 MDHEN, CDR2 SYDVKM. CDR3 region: CASSPPAGTGSGNTIYF. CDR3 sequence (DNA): TGTGCCAGCAGTCCACCCGCCGGGACAGGCTCCGGAAACACCATATATTTT.

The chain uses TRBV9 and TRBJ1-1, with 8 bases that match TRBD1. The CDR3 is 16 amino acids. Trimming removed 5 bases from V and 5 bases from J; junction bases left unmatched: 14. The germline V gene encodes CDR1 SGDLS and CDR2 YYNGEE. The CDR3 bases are TGTGCCAGCAGTGCCGGTCCCCAGGGGGCCTATACTGAAGCTTTCTTT. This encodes CASSAGPQGAYTEAFF.

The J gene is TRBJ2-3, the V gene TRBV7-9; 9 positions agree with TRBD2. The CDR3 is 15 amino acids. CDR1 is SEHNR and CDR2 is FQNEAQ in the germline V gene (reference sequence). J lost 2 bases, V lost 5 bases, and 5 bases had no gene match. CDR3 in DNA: TGTGCCAGCAGCGCCAGGACTAGCGCCACAGATACGCAGTATTTT. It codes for CASSARTSATDTQYF.

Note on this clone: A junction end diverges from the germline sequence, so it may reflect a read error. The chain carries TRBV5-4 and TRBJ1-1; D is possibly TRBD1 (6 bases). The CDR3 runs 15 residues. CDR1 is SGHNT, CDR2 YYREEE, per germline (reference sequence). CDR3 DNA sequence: TGTGCCAGCAGATTTGAGAAGGGGGTGAAAACTGAAGCTTTCTTT. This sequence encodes CASRFEKGVKTEAFF.

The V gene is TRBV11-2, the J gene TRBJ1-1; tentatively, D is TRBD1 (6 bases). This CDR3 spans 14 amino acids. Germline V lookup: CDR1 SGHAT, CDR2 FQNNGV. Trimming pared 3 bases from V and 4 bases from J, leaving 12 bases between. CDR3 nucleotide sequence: TGTGCCAGCAGCTTCGCAGGGGAAAGCACTGAAGCTTTCTTT. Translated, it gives CASSFAGESTEAFF. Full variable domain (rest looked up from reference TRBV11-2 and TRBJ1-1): EAGVAQSPRYKIIEKRQSVAFWCNPISGHATLYWYQQILGQGPKLLIQFQNNGVVDDSQLPKDRFSAERLKGVDSTLKIQPAKLEDSAVYLCASSFAGESTEAFFGQGTRLTVV.

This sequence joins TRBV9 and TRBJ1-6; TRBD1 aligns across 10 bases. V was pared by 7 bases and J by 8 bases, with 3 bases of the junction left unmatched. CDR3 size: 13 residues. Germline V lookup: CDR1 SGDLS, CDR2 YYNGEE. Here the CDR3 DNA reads TGTGCCAGCGCCGGGACAGGGGATTCACCCCTCCACTTT. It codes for CASAGTGDSPLHF.

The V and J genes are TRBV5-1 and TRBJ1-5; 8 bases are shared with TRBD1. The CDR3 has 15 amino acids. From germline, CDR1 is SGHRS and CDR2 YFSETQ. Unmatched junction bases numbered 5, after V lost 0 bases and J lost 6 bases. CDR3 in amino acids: CASSLAGQGGQPQHF. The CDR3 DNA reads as TGCGCCAGCAGCTTGGCCGGACAGGGCGGTCAGCCCCAGCATTTT.

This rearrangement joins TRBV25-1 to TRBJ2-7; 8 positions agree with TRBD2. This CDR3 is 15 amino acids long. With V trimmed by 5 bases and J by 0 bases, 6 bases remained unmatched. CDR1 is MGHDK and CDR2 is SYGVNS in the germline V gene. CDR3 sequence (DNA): TGTGCCAGCAGTTCGACTAGCGAGAGCTCCTACGAGCAGTACTTC. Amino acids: CASSSTSESSYEQYF.

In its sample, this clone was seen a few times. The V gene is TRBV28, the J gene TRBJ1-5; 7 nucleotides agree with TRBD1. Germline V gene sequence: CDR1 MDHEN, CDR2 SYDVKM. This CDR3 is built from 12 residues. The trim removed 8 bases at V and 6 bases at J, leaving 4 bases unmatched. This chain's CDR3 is CASLRGVQPQHF. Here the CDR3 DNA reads TGTGCCAGCCTCAGGGGGGTTCAGCCCCAGCATTTT.

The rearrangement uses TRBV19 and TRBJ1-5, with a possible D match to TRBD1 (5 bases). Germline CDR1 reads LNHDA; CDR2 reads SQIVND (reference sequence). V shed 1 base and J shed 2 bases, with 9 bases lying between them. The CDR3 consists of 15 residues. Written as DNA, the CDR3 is TGTGCCAGTAGTATAGTTGGCAGGGGCAATCAGCCCCAGCATTTT. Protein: CASSIVGRGNQPQHF.

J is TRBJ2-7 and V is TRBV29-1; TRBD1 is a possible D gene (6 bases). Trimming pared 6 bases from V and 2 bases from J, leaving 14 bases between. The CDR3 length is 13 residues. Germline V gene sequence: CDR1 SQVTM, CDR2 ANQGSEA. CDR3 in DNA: TGCAGCGTCCTAGGGGGACAAGCCTACGAGCAGTACTTC. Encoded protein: CSVLGGQAYEQYF.

The CDR3 DNA reads TGTGCCAGCTCACCGCTATTTAGTGGGGCCAACGTCCTGACTTTC. The encoded protein is CASSPLFSGANVLTF. This sequence joins TRBV18 and TRBJ2-6; D is unclear. The CDR3 has 15 amino acids. V lost 3 bases to trimming and J lost 3 bases, with 9 bases between them. Germline loops: CDR1 KGHSH, CDR2 LQKENI.

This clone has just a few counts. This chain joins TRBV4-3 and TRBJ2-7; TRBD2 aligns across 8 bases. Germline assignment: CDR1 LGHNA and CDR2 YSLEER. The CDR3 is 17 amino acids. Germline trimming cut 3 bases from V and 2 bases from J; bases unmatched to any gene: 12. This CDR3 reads CASSQTAGDWAAYEQYF. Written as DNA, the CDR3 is TGCGCCAGCAGCCAGACAGCGGGAGACTGGGCAGCCTACGAGCAGTACTTC.

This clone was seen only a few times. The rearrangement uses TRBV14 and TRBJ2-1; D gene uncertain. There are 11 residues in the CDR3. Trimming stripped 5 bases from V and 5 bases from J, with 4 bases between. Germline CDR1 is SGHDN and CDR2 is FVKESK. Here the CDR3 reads CASSYHNEQFF. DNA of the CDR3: TGTGCCAGCAGCTATCACAATGAGCAGTTCTTC.

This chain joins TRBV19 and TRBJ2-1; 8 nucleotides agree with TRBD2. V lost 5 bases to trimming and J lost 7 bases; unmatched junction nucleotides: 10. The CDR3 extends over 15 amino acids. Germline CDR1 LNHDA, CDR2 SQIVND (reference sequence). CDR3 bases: TGTGCCAGTAGTGGGTACGGACTAGCTGTAAATGAGCAGTTCTTC. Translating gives CASSGYGLAVNEQFF.

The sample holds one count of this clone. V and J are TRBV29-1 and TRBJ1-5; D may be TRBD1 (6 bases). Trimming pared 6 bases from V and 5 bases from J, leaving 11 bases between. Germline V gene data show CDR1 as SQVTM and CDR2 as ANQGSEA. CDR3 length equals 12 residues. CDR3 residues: CSVGTRDQPQHF. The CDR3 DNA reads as TGCAGCGTCGGGACAAGAGATCAGCCCCAGCATTTT.

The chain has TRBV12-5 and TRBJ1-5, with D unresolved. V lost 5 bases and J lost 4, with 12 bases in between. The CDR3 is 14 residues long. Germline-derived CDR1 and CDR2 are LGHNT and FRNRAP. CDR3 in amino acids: CASGGGQLNQPQHF. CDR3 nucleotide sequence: TGTGCTAGTGGTGGCGGCCAGCTAAATCAGCCCCAGCATTTT.